This is a list of T cell receptor beta chains from one sample in a study of shared clonotypes between healthy human individuals. Clones were sequenced by immunoSEQ multiplex PCR, and TCRdb holds only the in-frame ones, with some missing. The sample consists of some 2,000,000 clones, nearly 97% of them appearing once. The sample comprised naive CD4+ T cells sorted from blood. These receptor sequences come from a man younger than 35 in good health. The CDR3 runs from the conserved cysteine through the conserved F or W. A D gene is named only where the DNA matches it firmly. Some rows have no size entry. The others give once, few or many, or a class for an expanded clone.

v_gene	d_gene	j_gene	abundance	CDR3aa	CDR3nt
TRBV10-2	.	TRBJ2-2	.	CASSDRGLGTGELFF	TGCGCCAGCAGTGACAGAGGGCTCGGGACCGGGGAGCTGTTTTTT
TRBV5-6	.	TRBJ2-2	.	CASTNTNTGELFF	TGTGCCAGCACCAATACGAACACCGGGGAGCTGTTTTTT
TRBV6-5	TRBD1	TRBJ1-2	.	CASRPGQGVNTF	TGTGCCAGCAGGCCGGGACAGGGGGTTAACACCTTC
TRBV7-9	.	TRBJ2-1	once	CASNRPGANEQFF	TGTGCCAGCAATCGTCCGGGGGCCAATGAGCAGTTCTTC
TRBV15	.	TRBJ2-5	.	CATSRDVGKETQYF	TGTGCCACCAGCAGAGATGTAGGGAAAGAGACCCAGTACTTC
TRBV7-2	TRBD2	TRBJ2-3	.	CASSQRGSGRGTDTQYF	TGTGCCAGCAGCCAGCGGGGGAGCGGGAGAGGGACAGATACGCAGTATTTT
TRBV5-1	TRBD1	TRBJ2-7	.	CASSHTGTDYEQYF	TGCGCCAGCAGCCATACGGGGACAGACTACGAGCAGTACTTC
TRBV6-6	.	TRBJ2-7	.	CASSYDGTALYF	TGTGCCAGCAGTTACGACGGGACGGCTCTGTACTTC
TRBV5-4	TRBD2	TRBJ2-1	.	CASSPKTSGGHEQFF	TGTGCCAGCAGTCCAAAGACTAGCGGGGGCCATGAGCAGTTCTTC
TRBV5-6	TRBD1	TRBJ1-2	.	CASSFPGQGAGGYTF	TGTGCCAGCAGCTTTCCGGGACAGGGGGCGGGCGGCTACACCTTC
TRBV5-1	.	TRBJ2-3	.	CASRPQAGSTDTQYF	TGCGCCAGCAGGCCCCAGGCGGGATCAACAGATACGCAGTATTTT
TRBV4-1	TRBD2	TRBJ2-7	once	CASSQSTSGVPLSYEQYF	TGCGCCAGCAGCCAATCTACTAGCGGGGTCCCGCTTTCCTACGAGCAGTACTTC
TRBV30	TRBD1	TRBJ1-1	.	CAWDRGTEAFF	TGTGCCTGGGACAGGGGCACTGAAGCTTTCTTT
TRBV18	.	TRBJ1-3	.	CASSPLTGGNTIYF	TGTGCCAGCTCACCATTGACAGGTGGAAACACCATATATTTT
TRBV7-9	.	TRBJ1-3	.	CASSLATGGAGNTIYF	TGTGCCAGCAGCTTAGCTACGGGAGGAGCTGGAAACACCATATATTTT
TRBV11-2	TRBD1	TRBJ1-1	.	CASSGDRGQEAFF	TGTGCCAGCAGCGGGGACAGGGGGCAAGAAGCTTTCTTT
TRBV6-5	.	TRBJ2-3	.	CASSYSRLPGTDTQYF	TGTGCCAGCAGTTACTCGCGACTCCCGGGAACAGATACGCAGTATTTT
TRBV4-3	.	TRBJ1-5	once	CASSQERQGNQPQHF	TGCGCCAGCAGCCAAGAAAGGCAGGGGAATCAGCCCCAGCATTTT
TRBV9	TRBD2	TRBJ2-5	.	CASSVGAGGGQETQYF	TGTGCCAGCAGCGTAGGAGCGGGAGGAGGCCAAGAGACCCAGTACTTC
TRBV5-4	.	TRBJ1-6	.	CASSLAQTGDWGSPLHF	TGTGCCAGCAGCTTGGCCCAGACGGGAGACTGGGGCTCACCCCTCCACTTT
TRBV2	TRBD1	TRBJ1-2	.	CAGRPGTGGGGYGYTF	TGTGCCGGCCGTCCCGGGACAGGGGGCGGTGGCTATGGCTACACCTTC
TRBV29-1	.	TRBJ2-1	.	CSVDFWINEQFF	TGCAGCGTTGATTTCTGGATCAATGAGCAGTTCTTC
TRBV11-3	TRBD2	TRBJ2-7	.	CASSSRGGSSYEQYF	TGTGCCAGCAGCTCGCGGGGCGGGAGCTCCTACGAGCAGTACTTC
TRBV5-6	.	TRBJ1-2	.	CASTNEPSGYTF	TGTGCCAGCACCAACGAGCCGAGCGGCTACACCTTC
TRBV10-3	.	TRBJ2-1	.	CAISAGEANEQFF	TGTGCCATCAGTGCGGGAGAGGCAAATGAGCAGTTCTTC
TRBV10-1	TRBD1	TRBJ2-3	.	CASSESRTGNSDTQYF	TGCGCCAGCAGTGAGTCGAGGACAGGGAATTCAGATACGCAGTATTTT
TRBV18	.	TRBJ1-2	.	CASSPPTVYGYTF	TGTGCCAGCTCACCACCGACGGTCTATGGCTACACCTTC
TRBV29-1	TRBD1	TRBJ2-3	.	CSVVTGVPDTQYF	TGCAGCGTTGTGACAGGGGTCCCCGATACGCAGTATTTT
TRBV4-1	TRBD1	TRBJ2-3	.	CASSQEGGRDTQYF	TGCGCCAGCAGCCAAGAAGGGGGCAGGGATACGCAGTATTTT
TRBV6-5	TRBD1	TRBJ1-3	.	CASKAGGRNTIYF	TGTGCCAGCAAAGCAGGGGGCCGAAACACCATATATTTT
TRBV6-5	TRBD1	TRBJ2-1	.	CASSSGQGGFNEQFF	TGTGCCAGCAGTTCTGGACAGGGGGGCTTCAATGAGCAGTTCTTC
TRBV4-2	TRBD1	TRBJ2-7	.	CASSQEISGGNEQYF	TGTGCCAGCAGCCAAGAAATTTCAGGGGGTAACGAGCAGTACTTC
TRBV30	TRBD1	TRBJ1-2	.	CAWSMDRTNYGYTF	TGTGCCTGGAGTATGGACAGGACGAACTATGGCTACACCTTC
TRBV5-1	.	TRBJ2-5	once	CASSPNGADQETQYF	TGCGCCAGCAGCCCCAACGGGGCAGACCAAGAGACCCAGTACTTC
TRBV2	.	TRBJ2-7	.	CASRRAMGVSEYEQYF	TGTGCCAGCAGGAGGGCAATGGGGGTCTCCGAATACGAGCAGTACTTC
TRBV2	.	TRBJ1-2	.	CASSVEGINYGYTF	TGTGCCAGCAGTGTCGAGGGAATTAACTATGGCTACACCTTC